Each of the 21 T cell receptor beta chains below was sequenced from the same sample in a study of cytomegalovirus exposure and HLA in healthy donors. Only in-frame clones appear in the TCRdb table, and some are missing; sequencing was by immunoSEQ multiplex PCR. The repertoire holds 250,000 to 350,000 clones, with 80% to 90% as singletons. The sample comprised PBMCs. The receptors derive from a woman aged 18-29 years in good health and CMV-seronegative.

This clone was counted only a few times. The chain joins TRBV9 to TRBJ1-1; TRBD1 agrees at 9 bases. V dropped 2 bases and J dropped 1; count of bases not matched to a gene: 3. The CDR3 runs 15 residues. Germline V gene sequence: CDR1 SGDLS, CDR2 YYNGEE. CDR3 residues: CASSVWTGANTEAFF. DNA for the CDR3: TGTGCCAGCAGCGTCTGGACAGGGGCGAACACTGAAGCTTTCTTT.

The J gene is TRBJ1-1, the V gene TRBV27; 9 nucleotides line up with TRBD1. V trimming: 2 bases; J trimming: 10 bases; junction bases outside the gene matches: 5. Germline CDR1 reads MNHEY; CDR2 reads SMNVEV (reference sequence). The length of the CDR3 is 13 residues. This CDR3 is CASSLGTGGRAFF. The CDR3 nucleotides are TGTGCCAGCAGTTTAGGTACAGGGGGCAGAGCTTTCTTT.

The chain links TRBV30 to TRBJ2-3; TRBD2 is a possible D gene (6 bases). Trimming took off 0 bases at V and 2 bases at J, with 12 bases between the two ends. Germline V lookup: CDR1 GTSNPN, CDR2 SVGIG (reference sequence). CDR3 length: 15 amino acids. CDR3 bases: TGTGCCTGGAGTGTACGTGCGGGACTCACAGATACGCAGTATTTT. It is translated as CAWSVRAGLTDTQYF.

This CDR3 reads CASSLGTGAAYEQYF. The CDR3 DNA reads as TGTGCCAGCAGCCTCGGGACGGGAGCAGCCTACGAGCAGTACTTC. The V gene is TRBV11-3, the J gene TRBJ2-7, with D tentatively TRBD2 (6 bases). Trimming left V 5 bases short and J 2 bases short, with 16 bases between. Germline CDR1 is SGHNT and CDR2 is YENEEA. This CDR3 is built from 15 residues. The complete variable domain, with remaining parts taken from reference TRBV11-3 and TRBJ2-7, reads EAGVVQSPRYKIIEKKQPVAFWCNPISGHNTLYWYLQNLGQGPELLIRYENEEAVDDSQLPKDRFSAERLKGVDSTLKIQPAELGDSAVYLCASSLGTGAAYEQYFGPGTRLTVT.

The rearrangement uses TRBV5-4 and TRBJ1-1; the D gene is possibly TRBD1 (6 bases). V was pared by 4 bases and J by 6 bases, with 22 bases between. Per germline, CDR1 SGHNT and CDR2 YYREEE (reference sequence). The CDR3 loop spans 16 amino acids. The CDR3 spells CASSPPGGGAWAEAFF. The CDR3 DNA sequence: TGTGCCAGCAGCCCGCCCGGGGGGGGCGCTTGGGCTGAAGCTTTCTTT.

The chain uses TRBV19 and TRBJ2-1, with D possibly matching TRBD2 (6 bases). V lost 3 bases and J 12 bases, leaving 9 bases between the germline ends. This CDR3 comprises 11 residues. CDR1 and CDR2 from the germline V gene are LNHDA and SQIVND (reference sequence). The CDR3 reads CASSIGSWQFF. The CDR3 DNA is TGTGCCAGTAGTATCGGGAGTTGGCAGTTCTTC.

CDR3: CASSLANSYEQYF. DNA for the CDR3: TGTGCCAGCAGCTTGGCCAATAGCTACGAGCAGTACTTC. The chain uses TRBV5-5 and TRBJ2-7, with D unresolved. The V end was cut by 0 bases, the J end by 3 bases, with 7 bases between. The CDR3 spans 13 residues. CDR1 is SGHKS and CDR2 is YYEKEE in the germline V gene (reference sequence).

V and J are TRBV5-1 and TRBJ2-1; 7 positions agree with TRBD2. Trimming removed 4 bases from V and 6 bases from J; junction bases left unmatched: 7. CDR3 size: 14 residues. CDR1 is SGHRS, CDR2 YFSETQ, per germline. DNA for the CDR3: TGCGCCAGCAGCGGCTGGGAGGGCCCCAATGAGCAGTTCTTC. Protein: CASSGWEGPNEQFF.

The rearrangement joins TRBV5-1 to TRBJ2-5; tentative D call: TRBD1 (5 bases). The V and J ends lost 0 bases and 2 bases respectively, with 8 bases between them. The CDR3 totals 14 residues. Germline CDR1 reads SGHRS; CDR2 reads YFSETQ. CDR3: CASSLGGRQETQYF. Here the CDR3 DNA reads TGCGCCAGCAGCTTGGGGGGCCGACAAGAGACCCAGTACTTC.

Only a few counts were recorded for this clone. This chain links TRBV19 with TRBJ2-5; no clear D. Trimming stripped 3 bases from V and 1 base from J, with 3 bases between. The CDR3 runs to 12 residues. Germline CDR1 is LNHDA and CDR2 is SQIVND (reference sequence). CDR3 residues: CASSISQETQYF. For the CDR3, the DNA is TGTGCCAGTAGTATCTCCCAAGAGACCCAGTACTTC.

The chain carries TRBV2 and TRBJ2-7; D unresolved. The germline V gene has CDR1 SNHLY and CDR2 FYNNEI. The V end was cut by 1 base, the J end by 3 bases, with 10 bases between. This CDR3 is built from 14 residues. CDR3 nucleotides: TGTGCCAGCAGTGAAGGAGCCCCGGGCTACGAGCAGTACTTC. Translated, it gives CASSEGAPGYEQYF.

CDR3: CASSSQGTGANVLTF. The CDR3 DNA sequence: TGTGCCAGCTCATCACAGGGGACTGGGGCCAACGTCCTGACTTTC. The chain carries TRBV28 and TRBJ2-6; 7 bases line up with TRBD1. Germline lookup yields CDR1 MDHEN and CDR2 SYDVKM. The CDR3 loop spans 15 amino acids. Trimming cost V 8 bases and J 2 bases; bases outside gene matches: 6. The variable domain in full, completed from reference TRBV28 and TRBJ2-6, reads DVKVTQSSRYLVKRTGEKVFLECVQDMDHENMFWYRQDPGLGLRLIYFSYDVKMKEKGDIPEGYSVSREKKERFSLILESASTNQTSMYLCASSSQGTGANVLTFGAGSRLTVL.

V and J are TRBV9 and TRBJ2-5, with D maybe TRBD1 (5 bases). In germline, CDR1 is SGDLS, CDR2 YYNGEE. Trimming removed 0 bases at V and 2 bases at J, with 8 bases between. The CDR3 is 14 residues long. The CDR3 coding sequence is TGTGCCAGCAGCGTAGGTGGGGCACAAGAGACCCAGTACTTC. It encodes CASSVGGAQETQYF.

The chain joins TRBV5-6 to TRBJ2-2, with 7 bases fitting TRBD2. The germline V gene has CDR1 SGHDT and CDR2 YYEEEE. V shed 3 bases, J shed 0 bases, and the junction held 11 bases outside the gene matches. The CDR3 sequence is 18 residues long. The chain's CDR3 is CASSSSIGGGPNTGELFF. DNA for the CDR3: TGTGCCAGCAGCTCGTCAATCGGGGGAGGGCCGAACACCGGGGAGCTGTTTTTT.

This chain joins TRBV27 and TRBJ2-5; 11 nucleotides agree with TRBD2. Germline V gene lookup returns CDR1 MNHEY and CDR2 SMNVEV (reference sequence). The V and J ends lost 6 bases and 2 bases, in that order; junction bases with no gene match: 11. The CDR3 spans 17 residues. The CDR3 here is CASSHYRGLAAQETQYF. In DNA form, the CDR3 reads TGTGCCAGCAGCCACTACCGGGGACTAGCGGCTCAAGAGACCCAGTACTTC.

The chain carries TRBV4-1 and TRBJ1-4; 9 nucleotides agree with TRBD1. The J segment lost 4 bases and the V segment lost 4 bases, leaving 4 bases of the junction unmatched. Germline CDR1 reads MGHRA; CDR2 reads YSYEKL. CDR3 length: 15 amino acids. The chain's CDR3 is CASSRPGQGNEKLFF. The CDR3 nucleotides are TGCGCCAGCAGCCGGCCGGGACAGGGTAATGAAAAACTGTTTTTT.

The rearrangement joins TRBV5-4 to TRBJ2-5, with 10 bases lining up with TRBD1. Unmatched junction bases numbered 8, after V lost 4 bases and J lost 5 bases. Per germline, CDR1 SGHNT and CDR2 YYREEE (reference sequence). The length of the CDR3 is 15 residues. CDR3 sequence reads: CASSARQGAGETQYF. Written as DNA, the CDR3 is TGTGCCAGCAGCGCCCGACAGGGGGCAGGGGAGACCCAGTACTTC. The full variable domain, rest sourced from reference TRBV5-4 and TRBJ2-5, is ETGVTQSPTHLIKTRGQQVTLRCSSQSGHNTVSWYQQALGQGPQFIFQYYREEENGRGNFPPRFSGLQFPNYSSELNVNALELDDSALYLCASSARQGAGETQYFGPGTRLLVL.

Note on this clone: Additional DNA sequences in this sample encode the identical CDR3. The chain links TRBV11-2 to TRBJ1-2; D not certain. The V gene lost 1 base and the J gene lost 6 bases, with 6 bases spanning the gap. This CDR3 has 12 amino acids. CDR1 and CDR2 from the germline V gene are SGHAT and FQNNGV. The CDR3 nucleotides are TGTGCCAGCAGCTTAGGCCGGGATGGCTACACCTTC. Translation gives CASSLGRDGYTF.

The chain is built from TRBV7-6 and TRBJ2-5; TRBD1 agrees at 8 bases. The CDR3 runs to 16 residues. J was trimmed by 4 bases and V by 2 bases; bases with no gene match: 9. The V gene's germline CDR1 is SGHVS and CDR2 FNYEAQ. The CDR3 bases are TGTGCCAGCAGCTTAAGCGCAGGGGGCGCGGGAGAGACCCAGTACTTC. This sequence encodes CASSLSAGGAGETQYF.

This clone was counted a single time. The chain carries TRBV5-6 and TRBJ2-7, with D perhaps TRBD1 (6 bases). Germline loops: CDR1 SGHDT, CDR2 YYEEEE. Trimming left V 2 bases short and J 0 bases short, with 15 bases between. This CDR3 region has 16 residues. The CDR3 loop is CASSLTTGSSSYEQYF. The CDR3 DNA is TGTGCCAGCAGCTTAACTACAGGGTCAAGCTCCTACGAGCAGTACTTC. The entire variable domain, with the rest obtained from reference TRBV5-6 and TRBJ2-7, is as follows: DAGVTQSPTHLIKTRGQQVTLRCSPKSGHDTVSWYQQALGQGPQFIFQYYEEEERQRGNFPDRFSGHQFPNYSSELNVNALLLGDSALYLCASSLTTGSSSYEQYFGPGTRLTVT.

The genes are TRBV7-9 and TRBJ2-7; D is uncertain. Germline V gene lookup returns CDR1 SEHNR and CDR2 FQNEAQ (reference sequence). V dropped 7 bases and J dropped 0 bases, with 13 bases sitting between them. The CDR3 is 14 amino acids. CDR3 protein: CASTPLEVSYEQYF. Here the CDR3 DNA reads TGTGCCAGCACCCCTCTCGAGGTCTCCTACGAGCAGTACTTC.